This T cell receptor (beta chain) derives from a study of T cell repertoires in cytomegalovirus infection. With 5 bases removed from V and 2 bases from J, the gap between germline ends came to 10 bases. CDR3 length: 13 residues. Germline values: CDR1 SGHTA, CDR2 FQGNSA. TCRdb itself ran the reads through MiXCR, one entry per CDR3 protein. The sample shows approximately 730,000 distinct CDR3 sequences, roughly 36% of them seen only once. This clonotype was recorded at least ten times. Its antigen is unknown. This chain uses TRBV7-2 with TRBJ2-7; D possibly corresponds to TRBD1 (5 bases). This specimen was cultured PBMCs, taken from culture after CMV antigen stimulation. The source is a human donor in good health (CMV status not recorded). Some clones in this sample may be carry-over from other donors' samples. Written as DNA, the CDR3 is TGTGCCAGCAGCCCGACAGCTACCTACGAGCAGTACTTC. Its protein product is CASSPTATYEQYF.